This T cell receptor (beta chain) was sequenced for a study of beta chain features in type 1 diabetes. Expressed TCRB transcripts got sequenced, as all isolated RNA was reverse transcribed. TCRdb's copy holds only in-frame clones and misses some; the assay was immunoSEQ multiplex PCR. The data hold over 700,000 clones, with roughly 15% observed a single time. A word on this clone: Its specificity is not known. Other DNA sequences from this sample encode an identical CDR3 as well.

V was shortened by 0 bases and J by 1 base, with 4 bases between the two germline ends. From germline, CDR1 is SGHRS and CDR2 YFSETQ. CDR3 length: 13 amino acids. Study results and caveats: Insertion counts at VDJ junctions were lower in type 1 diabetes patients, who also showed more deletions there.

This TCR derives from a woman aged 18-29 years in good health. Specimen: naive CD4+ T cells from blood. J is TRBJ2-5 and V is TRBV5-1; D is uncertain. CDR3 amino acids: CASSLATQETQYF. Written as DNA, the CDR3 is TGCGCCAGCAGCTTGGCGACCCAAGAGACCCAGTACTTC. The variable domain in full, completed from reference TRBV5-1 and TRBJ2-5, reads KAGVTQTPRYLIKTRGQQVTLSCSPISGHRSVSWYQQTPGQGLQFLFEYFSETQRNKGNFPGRFSGRQFSNSRSEMNVSTLELGDSALYLCASSLATQETQYFGPGTRLLVL.